Sequencing of this T cell receptor beta chain was carried out in a study of T cell changes during pregnancy in multiple sclerosis. V shed 6 bases and J shed 4 bases, with 10 bases lying between them. CDR1 and CDR2 from the germline V gene are MGHDK and SYGVNS. The CDR3 has 12 amino acids. The protocol was immunoSEQ multiplex PCR, while the TCRdb copy is restricted to in-frame clones and leaves out a portion. The sample yields 70,000 to 90,000 clones, around 93% seen once. The TCR comes from a female donor in good health, serving as a control in a pregnancy study. Some clones in this sample may be carry-over from other donors' samples. Sequencing was performed on PBMCs, taken in the first trimester of pregnancy. The rearrangement uses TRBV25-1 and TRBJ2-7, with a possible D match to TRBD2 (5 bases). CDR3 bases: TGTGCCAGCAGCCCGGGGTCTTACGAGCAGTACTTC. It specifies CASSPGSYEQYF.